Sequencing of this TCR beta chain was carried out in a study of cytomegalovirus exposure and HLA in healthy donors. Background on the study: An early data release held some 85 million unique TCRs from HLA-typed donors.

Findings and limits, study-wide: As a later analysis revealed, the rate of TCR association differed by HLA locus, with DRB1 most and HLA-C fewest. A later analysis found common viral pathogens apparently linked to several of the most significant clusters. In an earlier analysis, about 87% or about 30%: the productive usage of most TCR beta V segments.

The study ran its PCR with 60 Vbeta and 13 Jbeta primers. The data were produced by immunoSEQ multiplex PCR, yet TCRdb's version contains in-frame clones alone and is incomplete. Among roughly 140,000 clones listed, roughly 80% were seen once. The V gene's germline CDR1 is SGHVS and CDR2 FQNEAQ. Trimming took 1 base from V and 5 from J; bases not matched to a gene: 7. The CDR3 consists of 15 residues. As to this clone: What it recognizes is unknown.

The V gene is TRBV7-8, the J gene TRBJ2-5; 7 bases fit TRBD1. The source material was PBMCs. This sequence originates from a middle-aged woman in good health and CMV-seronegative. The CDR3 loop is CASSLGQGIWETQYF. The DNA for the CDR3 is TGTGCCAGCAGCTTAGGACAGGGAATTTGGGAGACCCAGTACTTC.